This TCR beta chain was captured in a study of T cells in Graves' hyperthyroidism and ophthalmopathy. Amplification yielded TCR beta CDR3 regions, with RNA transcripts as the source. First-round RT-PCR targeting the TCR CDR3 was performed with the HTBI primer set. TCRdb fed the multiplex PCR reads into MiXCR, producing one record per CDR3 protein. The sample carries about 520,000 distinct CDR3 sequences, about 20% recorded once. Graves' hyperthyroidism without ophthalmopathy progression within 18 months was termed stable. This clonotype was detected many times. V lost 1 base and J lost 4, with 10 bases in between. Germline V CDR1 and CDR2: MNHEY, SVGAGI. The CDR3 covers 14 residues.

Sequenced sample: blood. The receptor comes from a man aged 18-30 years with Graves' hyperthyroidism. V is TRBV6-5 and J is TRBJ1-1, with D possibly being TRBD1 (5 bases). This CDR3 is CASSYFSQATEAFF. CDR3 coding DNA: TGTGCCAGCAGTTACTTTTCACAGGCCACTGAAGCTTTCTTT.